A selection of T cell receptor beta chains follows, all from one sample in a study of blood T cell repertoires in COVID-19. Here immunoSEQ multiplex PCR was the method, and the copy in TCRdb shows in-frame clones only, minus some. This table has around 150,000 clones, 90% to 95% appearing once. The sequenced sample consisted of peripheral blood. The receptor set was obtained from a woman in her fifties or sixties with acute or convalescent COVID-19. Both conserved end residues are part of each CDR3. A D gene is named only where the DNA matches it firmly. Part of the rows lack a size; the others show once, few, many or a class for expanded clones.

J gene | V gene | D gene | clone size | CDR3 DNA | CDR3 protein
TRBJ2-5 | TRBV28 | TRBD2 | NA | TGTGCCAGCAGTTTGGGACTAGCGGGAGTTGAGACCCAGTACTTC | CASSLGLAGVETQYF
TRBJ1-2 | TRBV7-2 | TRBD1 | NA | TGTGCCAGCAGCTCAGGGGGAAAGAGGGGCGGCTACACCTTC | CASSSGGKRGGYTF
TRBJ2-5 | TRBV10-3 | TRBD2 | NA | TGTGCCATCAGTGGGACTAGCGGCCAAGAGACCCAGTACTTC | CAISGTSGQETQYF
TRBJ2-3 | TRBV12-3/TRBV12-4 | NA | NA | TGTGCCAGCAGGGAAAGCGGCACAGATACGCAGTATTTT | CASRESGTDTQYF
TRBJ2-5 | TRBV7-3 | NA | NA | TGTGCCAGCAGCTTAGGGACATCTCCAGGAGAGACCCAGTACTTC | CASSLGTSPGETQYF
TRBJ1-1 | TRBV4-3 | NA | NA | TGCGCCAGCAGCCAAGAATTGACTTTGAACACTGAAGCTTTCTTT | CASSQELTLNTEAFF
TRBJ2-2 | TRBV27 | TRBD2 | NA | TGTGCCAGTGACGCACGGGAGGGCGGCGGGGAGCTGTTTTTT | CASDAREGGGELFF
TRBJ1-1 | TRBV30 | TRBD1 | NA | TGTGCCTGGAGTCGGACGGGACAGCTGAACACTGAAGCTTTCTTT | CAWSRTGQLNTEAFF
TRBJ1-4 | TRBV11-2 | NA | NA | TGTGCCAGCAGCTTAGGTCGTCACAGCCCGAATGAAAAACTGTTTTTT | CASSLGRHSPNEKLFF
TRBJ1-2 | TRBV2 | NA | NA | TGTGCCAGCAGTCGTACCGGGTCCCGAGACGGCTACACCTTC | CASSRTGSRDGYTF
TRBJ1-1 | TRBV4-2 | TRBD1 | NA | TGTGCCAGCAGCCGGACAGGGAGCACTGAAGCTTTCTTT | CASSRTGSTEAFF
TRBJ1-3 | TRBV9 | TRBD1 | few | TGTGCCAGCAGCGTAGAGGGGACAGGGGTAGACACCATATATTTT | CASSVEGTGVDTIYF
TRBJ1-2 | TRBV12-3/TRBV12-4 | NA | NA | TGTGCCAGCAGTTTAAGTCACACCCCCGGCTACACCTTC | CASSLSHTPGYTF
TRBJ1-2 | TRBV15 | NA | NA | TGTGCCACCAGCAGAGTCCATTCGTGGGGGCTTTATCCCTATGGCTACACCTTC | CATSRVHSWGLYPYGYTF
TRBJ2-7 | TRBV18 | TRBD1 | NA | TGTGCCAGCTCCCTGGACAGGGGGTTTTCCTACGAGCAGTACTTC | CASSLDRGFSYEQYF
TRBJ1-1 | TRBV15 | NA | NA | TGTGCCACCAGCAGAGATCCCGGGGTTGAAGCTTTCTTT | CATSRDPGVEAFF
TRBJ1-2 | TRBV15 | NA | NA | TGTGCCACCAGCAGAGATCAGGGGTTTGGCTACACCTTC | CATSRDQGFGYTF
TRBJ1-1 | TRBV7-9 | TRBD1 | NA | TGTGCCAGCAGCTTAACGGGGCAGGGGGCGACTGAAGCTTTCTTT | CASSLTGQGATEAFF
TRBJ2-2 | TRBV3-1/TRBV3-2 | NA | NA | TGTGCCAGCAGCCAAGATGGAAGGAGGCTGTTTTTT | CASSQDGRRLFF
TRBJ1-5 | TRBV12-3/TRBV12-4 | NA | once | TGTGCCAGCAGCCGAAGGGGGAATCAGCCCCAGCATTTT | CASSRRGNQPQHF
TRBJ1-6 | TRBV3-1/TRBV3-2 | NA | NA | TGTGCCAGCAGCCAAGCGGAACAGGCCTATAATTCACCCCTCCACTTT | CASSQAEQAYNSPLHF
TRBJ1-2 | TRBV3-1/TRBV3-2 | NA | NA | TGTGCCAGCAGCCCCTCAGGTTTTTATGGCTACACCTTC | CASSPSGFYGYTF
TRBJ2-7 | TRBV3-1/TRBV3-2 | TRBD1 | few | TGTGCCAGCAGATCATCGACAGGGGCCCCCAACGAGCAGTACTTC | CASRSSTGAPNEQYF
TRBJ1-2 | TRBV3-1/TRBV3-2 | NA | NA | TGTGCCAGCAGCCACCGGGGGGCGAGTAATGGCTACACCTTC | CASSHRGASNGYTF
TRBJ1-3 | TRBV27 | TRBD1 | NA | TGTGCCAGCAGTTTGACAGGGCGACATGGAAACACCATATATTTT | CASSLTGRHGNTIYF
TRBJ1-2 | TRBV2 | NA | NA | TGTGCCAGCACCGGGGGACGGGCGGAATCTAACTATGGCTACACCTTC | CASTGGRAESNYGYTF
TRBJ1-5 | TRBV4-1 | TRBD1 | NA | TGCGCCAGCAGCCAAGATCGCTTACAGGGGGCTTACAATCAGCCCCAGCATTTT | CASSQDRLQGAYNQPQHF
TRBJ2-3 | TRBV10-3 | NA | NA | TGTGCCATCAAGGGCGGGAAAATGACAGATACGCAGTATTTT | CAIKGGKMTDTQYF
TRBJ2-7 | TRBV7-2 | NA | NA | TGTGCCAGCAGCTTAGGCAGTCCCTACGAGCAGTACTTC | CASSLGSPYEQYF
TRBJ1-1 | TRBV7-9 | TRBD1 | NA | TGTGCCAGCAGACCGACAGGGGGAGGCTTTTACAAGGACACTGAAGCTTTCTTT | CASRPTGGGFYKDTEAFF
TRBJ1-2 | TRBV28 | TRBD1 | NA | TGTGCCAGCAATAGAGACAGGGGCCCGCACTATGATGGCTACACCTTC | CASNRDRGPHYDGYTF
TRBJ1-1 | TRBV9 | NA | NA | TGTGCCAGCAGCGTAGATAGCCGAGCCACTGAAGCTTTCTTT | CASSVDSRATEAFF
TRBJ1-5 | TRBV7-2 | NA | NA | TGTGCCAGCAGCTTGGTCGACGGGAATCAGCCCCAGCATTTT | CASSLVDGNQPQHF
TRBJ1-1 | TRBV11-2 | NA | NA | TGTGCCAGCAGCCCGAGGGAGGGTTCGCCACTAAACACTGAAGCTTTCTTT | CASSPREGSPLNTEAFF
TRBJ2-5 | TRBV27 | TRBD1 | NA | TGTGCCAGCAGTCCACTTCGGACAGGGACCCAAGAGACCCAGTACTTC | CASSPLRTGTQETQYF
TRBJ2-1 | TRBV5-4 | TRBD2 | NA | TGTGCCAGCAGCTCATCCCTAGCGGTCTACAATGAGCAGTTCTTC | CASSSSLAVYNEQFF
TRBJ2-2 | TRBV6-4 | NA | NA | TGTGCCAGCAGTGAAGACGGGGGAACCGGGGAGCTGTTTTTT | CASSEDGGTGELFF
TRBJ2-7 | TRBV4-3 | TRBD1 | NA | TGCGCCAGCAGCCAAGAGGGTGGCAGGGGGAGGCAGTACTTC | CASSQEGGRGRQYF
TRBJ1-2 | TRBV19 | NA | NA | TGTGCCAGTAGTACAGACCACGGCAGGGTGAACTATGGCTACACCTTC | CASSTDHGRVNYGYTF
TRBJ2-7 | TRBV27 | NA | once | TGTGCCAGCAGCCGTGACGGGACCTACGAGCAGTACTTC | CASSRDGTYEQYF